The clone carrying this TCR beta chain was detected a few times. Antigen specificity is unknown. Attached unique molecular identifiers marked individual cDNA molecules. TCRdb re-analysed the 5' RACE reads in MiXCR, keeping a single row per CDR3 protein. The profile shows more than 85,000 distinct CDR3 sequences, around 17% of them singletons. This sample is drawn from a study of early T cells in non-severe SARS-CoV-2 infection. Study as a whole: Sequenced material consisted of bulk RNA (from unsorted whole blood), and chains were unpaired.

Between the trimmed V and J ends, which lost 7 bases and 5 bases, there was a span of 14 bases. The CDR3 has 12 amino acids. Germline CDR1 reads SQVTM; CDR2 reads ANQGSEA. Points from the study as a whole: The study's VDJdb matching favored anti-spike CD8 responses and missed private and CD4 specificities.

The sequence was obtained from an adult who was a healthcare worker with PCR-confirmed SARS-CoV-2 infection or an uninfected control (not recorded which). The chain links TRBV29-1 to TRBJ1-1; D gene ambiguous. Sequencing was done on a sample of whole blood. The CDR3 nucleotides are TGCAGCGCGTCGGGTCTTAAGACTGAAGCTTTCTTT. It encodes CSASGLKTEAFF.